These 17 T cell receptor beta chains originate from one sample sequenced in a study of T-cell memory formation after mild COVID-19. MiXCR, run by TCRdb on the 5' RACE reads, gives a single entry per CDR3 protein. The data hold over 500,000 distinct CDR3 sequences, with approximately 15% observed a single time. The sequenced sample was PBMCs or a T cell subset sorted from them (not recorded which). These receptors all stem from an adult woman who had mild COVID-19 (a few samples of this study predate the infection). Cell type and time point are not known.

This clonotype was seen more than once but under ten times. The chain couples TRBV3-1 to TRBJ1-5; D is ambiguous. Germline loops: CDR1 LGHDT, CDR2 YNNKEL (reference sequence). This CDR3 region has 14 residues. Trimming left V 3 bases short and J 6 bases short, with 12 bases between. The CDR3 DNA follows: TGTGCCAGCAGCCAGACACCGACCGGTCAGCCCCAGCATTTT. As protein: CASSQTPTGQPQHF.

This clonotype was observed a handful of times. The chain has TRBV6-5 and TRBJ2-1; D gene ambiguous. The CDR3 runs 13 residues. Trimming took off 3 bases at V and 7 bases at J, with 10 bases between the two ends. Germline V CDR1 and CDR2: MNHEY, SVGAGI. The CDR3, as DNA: TGTGCCAGCAGTTATGACGCAGATAATGAGCAGTTCTTC. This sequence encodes CASSYDADNEQFF.

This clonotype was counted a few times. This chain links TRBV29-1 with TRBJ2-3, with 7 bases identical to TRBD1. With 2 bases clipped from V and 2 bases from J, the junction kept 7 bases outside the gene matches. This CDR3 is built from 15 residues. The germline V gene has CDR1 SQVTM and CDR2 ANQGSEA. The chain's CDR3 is CSVERGTAHTDTQYF. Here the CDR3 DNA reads TGCAGCGTTGAAAGGGGGACAGCCCACACAGATACGCAGTATTTT.

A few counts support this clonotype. The DNA of the CDR3 is TGTGCCAGCAGCTTAAGTCATCCCAACTACGAGCAGTACTTC. Translation gives CASSLSHPNYEQYF. The genes are TRBV7-6 and TRBJ2-7; D unresolved. The V gene's germline CDR1 is SGHVS and CDR2 FNYEAQ. The CDR3 spans 14 residues. V was cut by 2 bases and J by 3 bases, with 11 bases left in between.

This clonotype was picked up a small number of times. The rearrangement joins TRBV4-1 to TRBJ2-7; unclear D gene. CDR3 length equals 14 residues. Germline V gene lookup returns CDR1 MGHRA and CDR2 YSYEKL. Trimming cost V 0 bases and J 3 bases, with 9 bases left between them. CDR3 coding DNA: TGCGCCAGCAGCCAAGATATCGGGCTCTACGAGCAGTACTTC. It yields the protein CASSQDIGLYEQYF.

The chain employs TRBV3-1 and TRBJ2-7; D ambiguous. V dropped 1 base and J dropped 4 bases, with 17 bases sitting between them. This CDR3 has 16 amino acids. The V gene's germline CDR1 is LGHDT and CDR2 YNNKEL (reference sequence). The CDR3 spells CASSQGMGYFGYEQYF. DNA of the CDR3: TGTGCCAGCAGCCAAGGTATGGGGTACTTCGGATACGAGCAGTACTTC.

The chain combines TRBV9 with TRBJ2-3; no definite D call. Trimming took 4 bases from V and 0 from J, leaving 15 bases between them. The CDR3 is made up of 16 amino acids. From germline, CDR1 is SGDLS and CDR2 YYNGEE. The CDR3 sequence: CASSYDLTPSTDTQYF. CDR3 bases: TGTGCCAGCAGCTACGACCTTACCCCTAGCACAGATACGCAGTATTTT.

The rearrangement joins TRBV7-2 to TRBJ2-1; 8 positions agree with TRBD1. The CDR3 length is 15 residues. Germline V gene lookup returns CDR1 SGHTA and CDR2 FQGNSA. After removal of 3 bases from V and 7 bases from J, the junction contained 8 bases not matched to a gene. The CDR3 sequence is CASSFRQGYGNEQFF. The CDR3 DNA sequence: TGTGCCAGCAGCTTTCGACAGGGGTACGGGAATGAGCAGTTCTTC.

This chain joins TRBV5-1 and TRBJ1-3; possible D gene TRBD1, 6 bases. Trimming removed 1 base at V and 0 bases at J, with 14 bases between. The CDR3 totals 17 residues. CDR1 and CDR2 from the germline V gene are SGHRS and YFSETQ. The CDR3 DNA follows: TGCGCCAGCAGCTTGAGCGGGGGCGACGTCTCTGGAAACACCATATATTTT. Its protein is CASSLSGGDVSGNTIYF.

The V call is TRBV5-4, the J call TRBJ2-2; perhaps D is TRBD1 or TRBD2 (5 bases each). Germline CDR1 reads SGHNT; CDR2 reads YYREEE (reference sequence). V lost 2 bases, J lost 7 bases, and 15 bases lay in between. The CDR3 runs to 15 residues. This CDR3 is CASSFSRGEIGELFF. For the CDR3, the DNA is TGTGCCAGCAGCTTCTCGAGGGGTGAGATCGGGGAGCTGTTTTTT.

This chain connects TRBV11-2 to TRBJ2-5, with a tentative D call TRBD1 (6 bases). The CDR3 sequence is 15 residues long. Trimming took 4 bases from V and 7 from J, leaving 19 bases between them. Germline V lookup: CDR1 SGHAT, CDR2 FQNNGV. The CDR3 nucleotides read TGTGCCAGCAGCTCAATTAAGGGGCAGGGGAGGACCCAGTACTTC. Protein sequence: CASSSIKGQGRTQYF.

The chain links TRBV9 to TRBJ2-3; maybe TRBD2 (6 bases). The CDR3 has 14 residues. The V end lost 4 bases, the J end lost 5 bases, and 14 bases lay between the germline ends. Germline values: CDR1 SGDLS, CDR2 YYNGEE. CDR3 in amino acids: CASSSGRDLDTQYF. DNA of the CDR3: TGTGCCAGCAGCTCCGGTCGGGACTTAGATACGCAGTATTTT.

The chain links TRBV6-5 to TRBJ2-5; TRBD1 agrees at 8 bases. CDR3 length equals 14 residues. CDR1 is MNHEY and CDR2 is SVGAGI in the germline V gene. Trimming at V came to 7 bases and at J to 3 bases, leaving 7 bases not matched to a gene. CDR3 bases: TGTGCCAGCACCAAAGGACAGGGAGAAGAGACCCAGTACTTC. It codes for CASTKGQGEETQYF.

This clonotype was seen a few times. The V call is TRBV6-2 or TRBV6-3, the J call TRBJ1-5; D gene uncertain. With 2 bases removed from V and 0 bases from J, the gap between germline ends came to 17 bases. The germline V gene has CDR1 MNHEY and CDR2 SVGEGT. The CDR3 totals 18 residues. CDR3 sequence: CASSYPIGLPDSNQPQHF. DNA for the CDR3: TGTGCCAGCAGTTACCCCATCGGACTTCCCGATAGCAATCAGCCCCAGCATTTT.

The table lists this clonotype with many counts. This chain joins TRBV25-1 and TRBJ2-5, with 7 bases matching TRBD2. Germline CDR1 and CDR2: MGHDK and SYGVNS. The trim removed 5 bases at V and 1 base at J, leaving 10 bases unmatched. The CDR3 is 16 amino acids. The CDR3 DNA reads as TGTGCCAGCAGTCCTGGGGGGGAAAGAGCCCAAGAGACCCAGTACTTC. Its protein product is CASSPGGERAQETQYF.

The CDR3 DNA reads as TGTGCCAGCAGACAGACGTTTCTCCACTTT. As protein: CASRQTFLHF. The chain has TRBV2 and TRBJ1-6; D is uncertain. The CDR3 sequence is 10 residues long. CDR1 SNHLY and CDR2 FYNNEI come from the germline V gene. Trimming pared 6 bases from V and 16 bases from J, leaving 10 bases between.

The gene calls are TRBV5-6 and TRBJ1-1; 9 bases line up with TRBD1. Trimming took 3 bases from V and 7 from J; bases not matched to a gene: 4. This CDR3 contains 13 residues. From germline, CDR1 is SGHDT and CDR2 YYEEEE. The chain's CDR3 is CASSWTGVGEAFF. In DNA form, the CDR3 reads TGTGCCAGCAGCTGGACAGGGGTTGGTGAAGCTTTCTTT.